This entry lists 28 T cell receptor beta chains sequenced from one sample in a study of blood T cell repertoires in COVID-19. Only in-frame clones appear in the TCRdb table, and some are missing; sequencing was by immunoSEQ multiplex PCR. The table has approximately 160,000 clones, roughly 90% seen once. The sample comprised peripheral blood. Receptors were obtained from a man aged 55-75 years with active or convalescent COVID-19.

This sequence joins TRBV11-2 and TRBJ2-1; possibly TRBD2 for D (6 bases). Germline CDR1 SGHAT, CDR2 FQNNGV. V was cut by 0 bases and J by 9 bases, with 15 bases left in between. The CDR3 has 15 amino acids. CDR3 sequence reads: CASSLEGTLTSEQFF. The CDR3 region has the DNA TGTGCCAGCAGCTTAGAAGGGACTTTAACTAGTGAGCAGTTCTTC. The complete variable domain, with remaining parts taken from reference TRBV11-2 and TRBJ2-1, reads EAGVAQSPRYKIIEKRQSVAFWCNPISGHATLYWYQQILGQGPKLLIQFQNNGVVDDSQLPKDRFSAERLKGVDSTLKIQPAKLEDSAVYLCASSLEGTLTSEQFFGPGTRLTVL.

V and J are TRBV2 and TRBJ2-7; TRBD2 might be the D (6 bases). Per the germline V gene, CDR1 is SNHLY and CDR2 is FYNNEI. Deletions cut 0 bases from V and 2 bases from J, with 11 bases between. This CDR3 comprises 15 residues. As DNA, the CDR3 is TGTGCCAGCAGTGAAGCGCCGGGGGTGGCCTACGAGCAGTACTTC. Protein product: CASSEAPGVAYEQYF.

This chain uses TRBV2 with TRBJ1-1; no clear D. Germline values: CDR1 SNHLY, CDR2 FYNNEI. The CDR3 covers 12 residues. With 6 bases removed from V and 4 bases from J, the gap between germline ends came to 9 bases. CDR3 sequence reads: CASSVEVTEAFF. The CDR3 nucleotides are TGTGCCAGCAGCGTGGAGGTCACTGAAGCTTTCTTT.

The chain links TRBV11-3 to TRBJ1-2; weak D call: TRBD1 (5 bases). V was pared by 2 bases and J by 7 bases, with 11 bases between. The CDR3 runs to 13 residues. Germline assignment: CDR1 SGHNT and CDR2 YENEEA. The CDR3 DNA sequence: TGTGCCAGCAGCTTAAACCAGGGCGCTGGCTACACCTTC. Protein: CASSLNQGAGYTF. The variable domain in full, completed from reference TRBV11-3 and TRBJ1-2, reads EAGVVQSPRYKIIEKKQPVAFWCNPISGHNTLYWYLQNLGQGPELLIRYENEEAVDDSQLPKDRFSAERLKGVDSTLKIQPAELGDSAVYLCASSLNQGAGYTFGSGTRLTVV.

V and J are TRBV7-6 and TRBJ1-2, with TRBD1 identical over 7 bases. The germline gives CDR1 SGHVS, CDR2 FNYEAQ. With V trimmed by 5 bases and J by 0 bases, 3 bases remained unmatched. CDR3 length: 14 amino acids. The CDR3 is CASSPGTANYGYTF. CDR3 DNA: TGTGCCAGCAGCCCTGGGACAGCTAACTATGGCTACACCTTC.

This rearrangement joins TRBV18 to TRBJ1-1; 8 positions agree with TRBD1. Germline V gene data show CDR1 as KGHSH and CDR2 as LQKENI. The CDR3 has 16 residues. With V trimmed by 0 bases and J by 5 bases, 8 bases remained unmatched. CDR3 residues: CASSPPLITGGTEAFF. The CDR3 DNA reads as TGTGCCAGCTCACCACCTCTTATAACAGGGGGAACTGAAGCTTTCTTT.

This sequence joins TRBV19 and TRBJ2-1; D is perhaps TRBD2 (6 bases). Trimming shortened V by 6 bases and J by 1 base, and 16 bases separated the two germline ends. This CDR3 is built from 16 residues. Germline CDR1 is LNHDA and CDR2 is SQIVND (reference sequence). The CDR3 bases are TGTGCCAGTAGCCCACGACTAGGTTATTCCTACAATGAGCAGTTCTTC. Amino acid sequence: CASSPRLGYSYNEQFF.

This clone has more than one count but fewer than ten. CDR3 in amino acids: CATSRSRTGGNSPLHF. The CDR3 coding sequence is TGTGCCACCAGCAGGTCCCGGACAGGGGGAAATTCACCCCTCCACTTT. V and J are TRBV15 and TRBJ1-6; 10 nucleotides align to TRBD1. V was clipped by 3 bases and J by 7 bases; unmatched bases: 6. Germline lookup yields CDR1 LNHNV and CDR2 YYDKDF (reference sequence). CDR3 length equals 16 residues. Using reference TRBV15 and TRBJ1-6 for the parts outside the CDR3, the full variable domain is DAMVIQNPRYQVTQFGKPVTLSCSQTLNHNVMYWYQQKSSQAPKLLFHYYDKDFNNEADTPDNFQSRRPNTSFCFLDIRSPGLGDTAMYLCATSRSRTGGNSPLHFGNGTRLTVT.

J is TRBJ2-5 and V is TRBV5-1; 9 bases align to TRBD2. The CDR3 is made up of 14 amino acids. Losses at the gene ends were 4 bases for V and 4 bases for J; bases not matched to a gene: 5. The germline V gene has CDR1 SGHRS and CDR2 YFSETQ. The CDR3 nucleotides read TGCGCCAGCAGCCCTAGCGGGACGGGAGAGACCCAGTACTTC. Amino acid sequence: CASSPSGTGETQYF.

This chain connects TRBV9 to TRBJ1-1; a possible D gene is TRBD1 (5 bases). Trimming shortened V by 4 bases and J by 0 bases, and 10 bases separated the two germline ends. CDR3 size: 14 residues. Germline V gives CDR1 SGDLS, CDR2 YYNGEE. CDR3 amino acids: CASSPLTVNTEAFF. CDR3 DNA: TGTGCCAGCAGCCCGCTGACAGTGAACACTGAAGCTTTCTTT.

This clone was detected once. V is TRBV3-1 (or the pseudogene TRBV3-2) and J is TRBJ2-2; TRBD2 matches at 12 bases. With 8 bases clipped from V and 4 bases from J, the junction kept 2 bases outside the gene matches. Looked up from germline, CDR1 is LGHDT and CDR2 is YNNKEL (reference sequence). This CDR3 spans 14 amino acids. The DNA of the CDR3 is TGTGCCAGCGGACTAGCGGGGCCCACCGGGGAGCTGTTTTTT. This codes for CASGLAGPTGELFF.

The chain has TRBV11-2 and TRBJ1-1; 9 positions match TRBD1. Germline-derived CDR1 and CDR2 are SGHAT and FQNNGV. The CDR3 consists of 19 residues. V dropped 2 bases and J dropped 1; count of bases not matched to a gene: 14. CDR3 sequence reads: CASSLILPGQGRENTEAFF. The CDR3 bases are TGTGCCAGCAGCTTAATTTTACCGGGACAGGGTAGGGAGAACACTGAAGCTTTCTTT.

The J gene is TRBJ2-7, the V gene TRBV28; 11 nucleotides match TRBD1. CDR1 MDHEN and CDR2 SYDVKM come from the germline V gene. This CDR3 spans 17 amino acids. After removal of 6 bases from V and 2 bases from J, the junction contained 12 bases not matched to a gene. The CDR3 reads CASRSYPGTGGTYEQYF. The CDR3 DNA is TGTGCCAGCAGGTCTTACCCCGGGACAGGGGGAACCTACGAGCAGTACTTC.

The rearrangement links TRBV11-2 to TRBJ2-2; TRBD1 aligns across 8 bases. The CDR3 is made up of 16 amino acids. V gave up 2 bases and J gave up 6 bases; unmatched junction bases: 8. From germline, CDR1 is SGHAT and CDR2 FQNNGV. DNA for the CDR3: TGTGCCAGCAGCTTATCGGCAGGGGGCGCCCCCGGGGAGCTGTTTTTT. This translates into CASSLSAGGAPGELFF.

This sequence joins TRBV25-1 and TRBJ2-7; 11 nucleotides line up with TRBD1. V gave up 3 bases and J gave up 3 bases; unmatched junction bases: 4. The germline V gene has CDR1 MGHDK and CDR2 SYGVNS. This CDR3 spans 15 amino acids. The CDR3 loop is CASSDTGTGGYEQYF. The CDR3 DNA reads as TGTGCCAGCAGTGATACCGGGACAGGGGGCTACGAGCAGTACTTC.

This rearrangement joins TRBV11-2 to TRBJ1-4, with 8 nucleotides matching TRBD1. From germline, CDR1 is SGHAT and CDR2 FQNNGV. The V gene end was trimmed by 2 bases and the J gene end by 10 bases; junction bases not matched to a gene: 12. This CDR3 region has 16 residues. DNA of the CDR3: TGTGCCAGCAGCTTATCGCTGGACAGGGACTTCGGAAAACTGTTTTTT. It is translated as CASSLSLDRDFGKLFF.

The chain uses TRBV10-1 and TRBJ1-2; TRBD1 matches at 11 bases. This CDR3 has 13 amino acids. The junction had 7 bases not matched to a gene; V was cut back by 9 bases and J by 7 bases. Germline lookup yields CDR1 WNHNN and CDR2 SYGVQD (reference sequence). For the CDR3, the DNA is TGCGCCAGGAACCGGGACAGGGGGAGTGGCTACACCTTC. It translates to CARNRDRGSGYTF.

The chain joins TRBV5-4 to TRBJ2-7; weak D call: TRBD1 (6 bases). Germline CDR1 reads SGHNT; CDR2 reads YYREEE (reference sequence). V was pared by 8 bases and J by 1 base, with 13 bases between. This CDR3 comprises 13 residues. This chain's CDR3 is CARTDSVSYEQYF. The CDR3 DNA reads TGTGCCAGGACGGACAGTGTGTCCTACGAGCAGTACTTC.

V gene TRBV7-2 combines with J gene TRBJ2-5, with TRBD2 matching over 11 bases. From germline, CDR1 is SGHTA and CDR2 FQGNSA. The CDR3 covers 14 residues. The V and J ends lost 5 bases and 4 bases, in that order; junction bases with no gene match: 3. The CDR3 sequence: CASSLGLAGETQYF. Here the CDR3 DNA reads TGTGCCAGCAGCCTCGGACTAGCGGGAGAGACCCAGTACTTC.

This chain uses TRBV12-3 or TRBV12-4 with TRBJ1-1; tentatively, D is TRBD1 (6 bases). V was clipped by 4 bases and J by 6 bases, with 12 bases between them. CDR3 length: 13 residues. The CDR3 DNA reads TGTGCCAGCAGTTCTCGGACAGCGTCTGAAGCTTTCTTT. Translation: CASSSRTASEAFF.

V and J are TRBV7-6 and TRBJ1-6; D gene ambiguous. Trimming removed 11 bases at V and 10 bases at J, with 9 bases between. The CDR3 runs to 10 residues. CDR1 SGHVS and CDR2 FNYEAQ come from the germline V gene. The CDR3 coding sequence is TGTGCCGAGCTACGATCACCCCTCCACTTT. It translates to CAELRSPLHF.

In this sample, this clone turned up a few times. This chain connects TRBV5-1 to TRBJ1-1; D is ambiguous. Deletions cut 4 bases from V and 0 bases from J, with 13 bases between. There are 15 residues in the CDR3. Germline V gives CDR1 SGHRS, CDR2 YFSETQ. Here the CDR3 reads CASSPMNFMNTEAFF. CDR3 coding DNA: TGCGCCAGCAGCCCCATGAACTTTATGAACACTGAAGCTTTCTTT.

This clone was seen only a few times. The chain couples TRBV6-5 to TRBJ1-1, with D perhaps matching TRBD1 (5 bases). Trimming stripped 10 bases from V and 2 bases from J, with 17 bases between. The CDR3 spans 14 residues. Germline V CDR1 and CDR2: MNHEY, SVGAGI. This CDR3 reads CATRRDSPNTEAFF. DNA for the CDR3: TGTGCCACCCGAAGAGACAGCCCTAACACTGAAGCTTTCTTT.

The V call is TRBV19, the J call TRBJ2-5, with 10 bases lining up with TRBD1. The ends lost 7 bases at V and 5 bases at J; junction bases unmatched: 10. The CDR3 runs to 15 residues. CDR1 is LNHDA, CDR2 SQIVND, per germline (reference sequence). CDR3 sequence (DNA): TGTGCCAGTAAAGCGGGGACAGGGGCGAGCGAGACCCAGTACTTC. This gives the protein CASKAGTGASETQYF.

The chain employs TRBV6-5 and TRBJ1-4; D gene uncertain. The CDR3 spans 14 residues. Germline CDR1 MNHEY, CDR2 SVGAGI. V was trimmed by 0 bases and J by 5 bases, leaving 7 bases between them. The CDR3, as DNA: TGTGCCAGCAGTTACTCGCCACTGAATGAAAAACTGTTTTTT. It yields the protein CASSYSPLNEKLFF.

The chain couples TRBV19 to TRBJ2-4, with TRBD2 matching 10 bases. Germline V gene data show CDR1 as LNHDA and CDR2 as SQIVND (reference sequence). This CDR3 is 15 amino acids long. J was trimmed by 9 bases and V by 7 bases; bases with no gene match: 12. This chain's CDR3 is CASISGGLETSIQYF. Here the CDR3 DNA reads TGTGCCAGTATTAGCGGGGGGCTGGAGACGAGCATTCAGTACTTC.

This chain joins TRBV2 and TRBJ1-1, with 9 bases matching TRBD1. V shed 3 bases and J 1 base; nucleotides not matched to a gene: 6. Germline V gene sequence: CDR1 SNHLY, CDR2 FYNNEI. The CDR3 is made up of 16 amino acids. The CDR3 is CASSEGTGGWNTEAFF. The CDR3 DNA follows: TGTGCCAGCAGTGAGGGAACAGGGGGCTGGAACACTGAAGCTTTCTTT. Together with reference TRBV2 and TRBJ1-1, the CDR3 gives the full variable domain: EPEVTQTPSHQVTQMGQEVILRCVPISNHLYFYWYRQILGQKVEFLVSFYNNEISEKSEIFDDQFSVERPDGSNFTLKIRSTKLEDSAMYFCASSEGTGGWNTEAFFGQGTRLTVV.

V gene TRBV6-1 combines with J gene TRBJ2-5; 10 bases fit TRBD2. Germline V gene lookup returns CDR1 MNHNS and CDR2 SASEGT. V was clipped by 0 bases and J by 1 base; unmatched bases: 2. CDR3 length: 16 residues. The CDR3 region is CASSEASGGFQETQYF. CDR3 nucleotides: TGTGCCAGCAGTGAAGCTAGCGGGGGGTTCCAAGAGACCCAGTACTTC.